This TCR beta chain was documented in a study of cytomegalovirus exposure and HLA in healthy donors. Study-level information: Out of about 179 million T cells, an earlier analysis found more than 95 million unique TCR beta sequences in total. Findings and caveats of the study: Per a later analysis, HLA-associated TCR beta chains showed more clonal expansion than other, equally common TCR beta chains. In a later analysis, at a false discovery rate of 0.05, approximately 16,000 TCR beta sequences matched HLA alleles.

This clone came up a few times. Its antigen is as yet unknown. This CDR3 contains 15 residues. The V gene's germline CDR1 is MDHEN and CDR2 SYDVKM. V lost 4 bases and J lost 7; bases outside the gene matches: 9. PCR was performed using 60 Vbeta and 13 Jbeta primers. Sequenced by immunoSEQ multiplex PCR; TCRdb stores in-frame clones only, minus some. The sample holds about 160,000 clones, over 65% seen once. Sequenced sample: PBMCs. The V and J genes are TRBV28 and TRBJ2-1; 8 bases align to TRBD1. This TCR came from a woman between 35 and 50 years old in good health and CMV-seropositive. The CDR3 DNA sequence: TGTGCCAGCAGTTCCTACCAGGGGGCAGGTAATGAGCAGTTCTTC. Protein product: CASSSYQGAGNEQFF. The full variable domain, with the rest looked up from reference TRBV28 and TRBJ2-1, is DVKVTQSSRYLVKRTGEKVFLECVQDMDHENMFWYRQDPGLGLRLIYFSYDVKMKEKGDIPEGYSVSREKKERFSLILESASTNQTSMYLCASSSYQGAGNEQFFGPGTRLTVL.